The source of this TCR beta chain is a study of blood T cells in healthy people across ages. Through a sample-barcoded 5' primer and a J-beta primer mix, a second PCR was run for roughly 6 to 11 cycles. Template switching added a 12-random-nucleotide identifier to every cDNA molecule. TCRdb re-called the 5' RACE reads through MiXCR, storing one row per CDR3 protein. The data hold 1 million or so distinct CDR3 sequences, with under 55% observed a single time. From germline, CDR1 is LNHDA and CDR2 SQIVND (reference sequence). There are 19 residues in the CDR3. V was pared by 2 bases and J by 2 bases, with 15 bases of the junction left unmatched. Extraction yielded at least 6 micrograms of total RNA per sample.

The sequencing sample was made of blood. V and J are TRBV19 and TRBJ2-3; 8 bases map to TRBD2. This TCR derives from a woman aged 55-69 years in good health. CDR3 protein: CASSISWGPGLVDTDTQYF. The CDR3 DNA is TGTGCCAGTAGTATATCGTGGGGACCGGGACTAGTAGACACAGATACGCAGTATTTT.